This T cell receptor (beta chain) was documented in a study of STAT5B mutations in CD4+ large granular lymphocyte leukemia. In the original workflow: The detection floor for productive clonotype frequency was 2.59 x 10-5. Profiled with immunoSEQ multiplex PCR; TCRdb holds only in-frame clones, not every one. V and J calls and clone size are copied from that table; D and trimming were computed from the DNA. The table records approximately 41,000 clones, approximately 85% of them present only once. The germline V and J ends were trimmed by 1 base and 5 bases, with 16 bases remaining between them. The V gene's germline CDR1 is SQVTM and CDR2 ANQGSEA. The CDR3 is made up of 15 amino acids. General study findings and limits: 8/27 top patient clones versus 2/35 control clones were TRBV06-family. The CD4+ versus CD8+ T-LGLL clonality difference may reflect limited sample size.

Comments on this clone: Its antigen remains unidentified.

Sequencing was done on a sample of CD4+ T cells from blood buffy coats. The gene calls are TRBV29-1 and TRBJ2-3, with D tentatively TRBD2 (5 bases). The origin of this receptor is a human donor in good health. The CDR3 nucleotides read TGCAGCGTTGAAGGAGGGCCGGGAAGTTTAGATACGCAGTATTTT. Amino acids: CSVEGGPGSLDTQYF.